The next 20 T cell receptor beta chains were all read from a single sample in a study of somatic mutations in cytotoxic T cells in rheumatoid arthritis. Sequencing used immunoSEQ multiplex PCR; TCRdb keeps in-frame clones, though not all of them. The table includes 15,000 to 20,000 clones, more than 70% detected once. Sequencing used CD8+ T cells sorted from blood. Receptors were obtained from an adult with rheumatoid arthritis.

The chain combines TRBV7-2 with TRBJ2-7, with 8 nucleotides matching TRBD2. The CDR3 runs to 16 residues. Germline loops: CDR1 SGHTA, CDR2 FQGNSA. After removal of 1 base from V and 0 bases from J, the junction contained 5 bases not matched to a gene. In DNA form, the CDR3 reads TGTGCCAGCAGCTTAGGAAGCGGGAGCAGCTCCTACGAGCAGTACTTC. This translates into CASSLGSGSSSYEQYF.

The chain joins TRBV15 to TRBJ2-2; D gene unclear. V lost 1 base and J lost 4, with 7 bases in between. CDR1 is LNHNV and CDR2 is YYDKDF in the germline V gene (reference sequence). CDR3 length: 14 amino acids. The CDR3 sequence: CATSRAKSTGELFF. The CDR3, as DNA: TGTGCCACCAGCAGAGCTAAAAGCACCGGGGAGCTGTTTTTT.

This chain links TRBV15 with TRBJ1-4; TRBD1 might be the D (5 bases). Looked up from germline, CDR1 is LNHNV and CDR2 is YYDKDF (reference sequence). The CDR3 runs 16 residues. The V end was cut by 0 bases, the J end by 7 bases, with 15 bases between. CDR3 region: CATSRDRGRDGEKLFF. CDR3 coding DNA: TGTGCCACCAGCAGAGATCGGGGCAGGGACGGTGAAAAACTGTTTTTT.

This clone counts as medium-sized. The rearrangement joins TRBV7-2 to TRBJ2-7; TRBD1 matches at 10 bases. The CDR3 loop spans 15 amino acids. Germline trimming cut 3 bases from V and 4 bases from J; bases unmatched to any gene: 6. Germline CDR1 is SGHTA and CDR2 is FQGNSA. CDR3 bases: TGTGCCAGCAGCTTTCGGGACAGGGGCGGTTACGAGCAGTACTTC. Its translation: CASSFRDRGGYEQYF.

The chain is built from TRBV29-1 and TRBJ2-5; 10 bases line up with TRBD2. The better agreement between TRBJ2-7 and the DNA end casts doubt on the J call. Germline CDR1 reads SQVTM; CDR2 reads ANQGSEA. The CDR3 loop spans 13 amino acids. CDR3 region: CSVGLAGDHEQYF. The CDR3 DNA reads TGCAGCGTTGGCCTAGCGGGAGATCACGAGCAGTACTTC.

This clone has only a few counts. V gene TRBV10-3 combines with J gene TRBJ2-1; TRBD1 matches at 7 bases. Germline CDR1 ENHRY, CDR2 SYGVKD. V shed 8 bases and J 8 bases; nucleotides not matched to a gene: 6. The CDR3 spans 12 residues. The CDR3, as DNA: TGTGCCATCGGTAGGGACAGCGATGAGCAGTTCTTC. It translates to CAIGRDSDEQFF.

This clone was seen just once. The CDR3 bases are TGTGCCAGCAGCGACGAATGGGGATTGGGGAACACTGAAGCTTTCTTT. This translates into CASSDEWGLGNTEAFF. This chain joins TRBV9 and TRBJ1-1; D unclear. This CDR3 is 16 amino acids long. The V end lost 3 bases, the J end lost 1 base, and 16 bases lay between the germline ends. Per germline, CDR1 SGDLS and CDR2 YYNGEE.

The V and J genes are TRBV7-6 and TRBJ2-1; the D gene is possibly TRBD2 (6 bases). Trimming pared 2 bases from V and 0 bases from J, leaving 11 bases between. CDR3 size: 16 residues. Germline V gene sequence: CDR1 SGHVS, CDR2 FNYEAQ. Here the CDR3 reads CASSLLGGSSYNEQFF. CDR3 bases: TGTGCCAGCAGCTTACTCGGGGGAAGCTCCTACAATGAGCAGTTCTTC.

The chain recombines TRBV6-4 with TRBJ2-7; D ambiguous. Germline values: CDR1 MRHNA, CDR2 SNTAGT. This CDR3 contains 13 residues. The V end lost 3 bases, the J end lost 2 bases, and 8 bases lay between the germline ends. The CDR3 region has the DNA TGTGCCAGCAGTGAGGGCGAGACCTACGAGCAGTACTTC. Translation: CASSEGETYEQYF.

This chain joins TRBV19 and TRBJ2-2; tentatively, D is TRBD2 (6 bases). Per germline, CDR1 LNHDA and CDR2 SQIVND (reference sequence). The CDR3 is 16 amino acids. The V and J ends lost 7 bases and 0 bases respectively, with 15 bases between them. CDR3 bases: TGTGCCAGTACGGGGCGGGAACCCGCGAACACCGGGGAGCTGTTTTTT. Translating it yields CASTGREPANTGELFF. Drawing the rest from reference TRBV19 and TRBJ2-2, the complete variable domain is DGGITQSPKYLFRKEGQNVTLSCEQNLNHDAMYWYRQDPGQGLRLIYYSQIVNDFQKGDIAEGYSVSREKKESFPLTVTSAQKNPTAFYLCASTGREPANTGELFFGEGSRLTVL.

The V call is TRBV29-1, the J call TRBJ1-1; 7 bases are shared with TRBD1. The trim removed 7 bases at V and 1 base at J, leaving 6 bases unmatched. The germline V gene encodes CDR1 SQVTM and CDR2 ANQGSEA. The CDR3 runs 13 residues. The CDR3 is CSARQGSNTEAFF. In DNA, the CDR3 is TGCAGCGCCCGACAGGGTTCGAACACTGAAGCTTTCTTT.

This clone is medium-sized. This rearrangement joins TRBV7-2 to TRBJ2-3, with TRBD2 identical over 10 bases. With V trimmed by 4 bases and J by 0 bases, 4 bases remained unmatched. Per germline, CDR1 SGHTA and CDR2 FQGNSA. The CDR3 is 16 residues long. The CDR3 nucleotides are TGTGCCAGCAGCTCCCTAGCGGGAGTTAGCACAGATACGCAGTATTTT. Translation gives CASSSLAGVSTDTQYF.

The chain uses TRBV6-5 and TRBJ2-7; D gene uncertain. The CDR3 has 15 residues. V lost 2 bases to trimming and J lost 4 bases, with 15 bases between them. The V gene's germline CDR1 is MNHEY and CDR2 SVGAGI. In DNA, the CDR3 is TGTGCCAGCAGTTACGACGGACGGTCTGCTTACGAGCAGTACTTC. Its translation: CASSYDGRSAYEQYF.

The V call is TRBV11-2, the J call TRBJ2-1, with 11 bases lining up with TRBD2. The CDR3 is 17 residues long. V gave up 3 bases and J gave up 0 bases; unmatched junction bases: 4. Germline V gives CDR1 SGHAT, CDR2 FQNNGV. The chain's CDR3 is CASSLGTSGFSYNEQFF. The CDR3 DNA sequence: TGTGCCAGCAGCTTGGGGACTAGCGGTTTCTCCTACAATGAGCAGTTCTTC.

This rearrangement joins TRBV4-1 to TRBJ2-2; D gene uncertain. This CDR3 is 13 amino acids long. CDR1 and CDR2 (germline): MGHRA, YSYEKL. V lost 4 bases and J 4 bases, leaving 7 bases between the germline ends. The chain's CDR3 is CASSLKGTGELFF. In DNA, the CDR3 is TGCGCCAGCAGCCTTAAGGGCACCGGGGAGCTGTTTTTT.

The chain recombines TRBV9 with TRBJ2-1; 8 bases are shared with TRBD2. The CDR3 spans 16 residues. V gave up 3 bases and J gave up 0 bases; unmatched junction bases: 5. From germline, CDR1 is SGDLS and CDR2 YYNGEE. CDR3 bases: TGTGCCAGCAGCGCCCCCCGGGAGGGCTCCTACAATGAGCAGTTCTTC. This codes for CASSAPREGSYNEQFF.

The J gene is TRBJ1-4, the V gene TRBV7-9; 7 nucleotides line up with TRBD1. The germline CDR1 and CDR2 sequences are SEHNR and FQNEAQ (reference sequence). This CDR3 region has 15 residues. V gave up 5 bases and J gave up 3 bases; unmatched junction bases: 6. The CDR3: CASSPWGTANEKLFF. In DNA form, the CDR3 reads TGTGCCAGCAGCCCATGGGGGACAGCTAATGAAAAACTGTTTTTT.

The chain carries TRBV7-9 and TRBJ1-5; 9 bases match TRBD1. Trimming cost V 1 base and J 4 bases; bases outside gene matches: 8. The CDR3 is 17 residues long. Per germline, CDR1 SEHNR and CDR2 FQNEAQ (reference sequence). This CDR3 reads CASSLGEWGTGNQPQHF. CDR3 nucleotides: TGTGCCAGCAGCTTAGGTGAATGGGGGACAGGGAATCAGCCCCAGCATTTT.

As concerns this clone: Other nucleotide sequences in the sample specify the same CDR3. The chain joins TRBV19 to TRBJ1-1; TRBD1 matches 7 bases. Germline assignment: CDR1 LNHDA and CDR2 SQIVND (reference sequence). V gave up 1 base and J gave up 5 bases; unmatched junction bases: 1. CDR3 size: 13 residues. The CDR3 is CASSIAGGTEAFF. In DNA, the CDR3 is TGTGCCAGTAGTATAGCAGGGGGGACTGAAGCTTTCTTT.

The chain combines TRBV19 with TRBJ1-2; 8 bases match TRBD1. The CDR3 covers 17 residues. V gave up 4 bases and J gave up 4 bases; unmatched junction bases: 14. Germline V gene sequence: CDR1 LNHDA, CDR2 SQIVND (reference sequence). DNA of the CDR3: TGTGCCAGTAGTACGTATTCGACAGGGGCTGAAACCTATGGCTACACCTTC. Encoded protein: CASSTYSTGAETYGYTF.